This T cell receptor (beta chain) was captured by sequencing in a study of Ad26.COV2.S vaccination and SARS-CoV-2 variants. Broader study findings: Breadth, reportedly substantial, characterized the spike-specific CD8+ and CD4+ T cell responses after vaccination.

Some clones are missing from TCRdb's copy, which holds only in-frame ones; the method was immunoSEQ multiplex PCR. The table includes 300,000 to 450,000 clones, 92% detected once. Turning to this clone: Its target is unknown.

This sequence was found in a human donor who had recovered from COVID-19. The material was peripheral blood, obtained after recovery from COVID-19.

Here the CDR3 reads CASSSTTGIPQETQYF. For the CDR3, the DNA is TGTGCCAGCAGCTCGACGACAGGGATCCCACAAGAGACCCAGTACTTC. The chain carries TRBV11-2 and TRBJ2-5, with 7 bases matching TRBD1. Germline loops: CDR1 SGHAT, CDR2 FQNNGV. The junction had 10 bases not matched to a gene; V was cut back by 4 bases and J by 2 bases. This CDR3 contains 16 residues.